This paragraph reports one T cell receptor beta chain. Vbeta (60) and Jbeta (13) primers were used in the PCR. Sequencing was performed with immunoSEQ multiplex PCR; in TCRdb, only in-frame clones are kept and a portion is missing. This table holds some 150,000 clones, around 77% found once. Germline CDR1 reads SGHTA; CDR2 reads FQGNSA. This CDR3 has 15 amino acids. The germline V and J ends were trimmed by 6 bases and 4 bases, with 16 bases remaining between them. This sample was taken from a study of cytomegalovirus exposure and HLA in healthy donors. This rearrangement joins TRBV7-2 to TRBJ2-1; D may be TRBD2 (6 bases). The sequencing sample was made of PBMCs. This clonotype was obtained from a man aged 60-69 years in good health and CMV-seronegative. The CDR3 bases are TGTGCCAGCAGTAATCTTAGGAGGGAATACAATGAGCAGTTCTTC. This sequence encodes CASSNLRREYNEQFF.